One T cell receptor (beta chain) is described in this entry. This CDR3 is 12 amino acids long. V gave up 4 bases and J gave up 9 bases, with 10 bases separating them. The data derive from a study of blood T cell repertoires in COVID-19. Study-level background: Researchers got acute and convalescent COVID-19 samples from the United States, Italy and Spain.

The method was immunoSEQ multiplex PCR; TCRdb's version includes in-frame clones alone and lacks a portion of them. The table has 250,000 to 350,000 clones, about 86% seen once. Specimen: peripheral blood. This TCR was sampled from a woman aged 25 to 39 who had recovered from COVID-19. The chain uses TRBV5-3 and TRBJ2-2; D is unresolved. TRBV5-3 counts as an open reading frame of uncertain function. The CDR3 reads CARSIPKRELFF. The CDR3 region has the DNA TGTGCCAGAAGCATCCCTAAACGGGAGCTGTTTTTT.